This TCR beta chain was recovered during a study of human T cells and chemical hapten exposure. Overall study: Patch tests applied 0.01% DPC to the upper back, read at 6 days.

CDR1 and CDR2 (germline): SQVTM, ANQGSEA. The CDR3 runs to 12 residues. The V end was cut by 4 bases, the J end by 5 bases, with 11 bases between. The time point denotes: pre-sensitization, week 0. As for treatment: therapeutic diphenylcyclopropenone sensitization with weekly scalp DPC. The library attached unique molecular identifiers to individual cDNA molecules. MiXCR was run by TCRdb on the RACE reads, yielding one entry per CDR3 protein. The sample lists 57,000 or so distinct CDR3 sequences, around 11% occurring once. This TCR was recovered from a middle-aged woman with alopecia areata. Some clones in this sample may be carry-over from other donors' samples. The genes are TRBV29-1 and TRBJ2-5, with unresolved D. Here the sequenced sample was whole blood, taken in connection with sensitization to the hapten diphenylcyclopropenone (DPC). CDR3: CSVGTQSETQYF. CDR3 in DNA: TGCAGCGTTGGCACACAGTCGGAGACCCAGTACTTC.